The following is a T cell receptor (beta chain) sequence with its context. Its antigen is still unknown. Trimming left V 5 bases short and J 3 bases short, with 21 bases between. This CDR3 is 17 amino acids long. From germline, CDR1 is SGHDT and CDR2 YYEEEE. Genomic DNA from each subset was divided evenly over several immunoSEQ plates. Using immunoSEQ multiplex PCR, the repertoire was profiled, and TCRdb retains in-frame clones only, with some absent. The data hold 1.6 million or so clones, with more than 95% observed a single time. The data belong to a study of shared clonotypes between healthy human individuals. Study results and caveats: It was the few donors that limited the genetic and exposure-history diversity represented.

The rearrangement joins TRBV5-6 to TRBJ1-5, with unresolved D. The specimen sequenced was naive CD4+ T cells sorted from blood. Sample subset: CD45RA+ positively selected. The sequence came from a young man in good health. CDR3 loop: CASSTKTGGPANQPQHF. The CDR3 nucleotides read TGTGCCAGCAGTACGAAAACGGGAGGGCCGGCCAATCAGCCCCAGCATTTT.